This record concerns one T cell receptor beta chain sequence. This specimen comes from a study of blood T cell repertoires in COVID-19. Per the study methods: Using reference gene primer amplification, nucleated cell counts were estimated. Assay: immunoSEQ multiplex PCR; the TCRdb copy retains only in-frame clones and omits some. D and trimming were read from the DNA, whereas the V and J calls and clone size are those reported in that table. This sample yields hundreds of thousands of clones, of which roughly 85% are seen a single time; around 0.89% belongs to the top ten. CDR3 length: 14 residues. The V gene lost 0 bases and the J gene lost 1 base, with 7 bases spanning the gap. The germline V gene encodes CDR1 MNHEY and CDR2 SVGAGI.

The rearrangement links TRBV6-5 to TRBJ2-7, with D tentatively TRBD2 (5 bases). Sequencing used peripheral blood. The TCR was taken from a man between 40 and 49 years old with acute or convalescent COVID-19. CDR3 residues: CASSYSGLSYEQYF. The CDR3 DNA follows: TGTGCCAGCAGTTACTCTGGACTTTCCTACGAGCAGTACTTC.